This record concerns one T cell receptor (beta chain) sequence. Its antigen is undetermined. The method was immunoSEQ multiplex PCR; TCRdb's version includes in-frame clones alone and lacks a portion of them. Of 35,000 to 50,000 clones in the sample, just over 85% were seen once. The ends were cut back, 3 bases at V and 6 bases at J, with 15 bases in the middle. This CDR3 contains 14 residues. Germline lookup yields CDR1 SGHRS and CDR2 YFSETQ. The data stem from a study of OX40 agonist ivuxolimab in advanced cancers. The investigators sampled blood at baseline, at cycle 4 day 1, and at cycle 7 day 1. General study results and limits: Relative to CD4+, CD8+ T cells held more expanded clones on average. Normalized T-cell clonal expansion was also low in a subset of nonresponders.

The TCR was taken from an adult with an advanced solid tumor such as melanoma, head and neck, liver or kidney cancer. The source was CD4+ or CD8+ T cells sorted from blood, collected in a trial of the OX40 agonist ivuxolimab. This chain joins TRBV5-1 and TRBJ1-1; D not certain. The CDR3 region has the DNA TGCGCCAGCAGCTCAGTTCTGGATTACTCTGAAGCTTTCTTT. Encoded protein: CASSSVLDYSEAFF. Full variable domain (outside the CDR3, taken from reference TRBV5-1 and TRBJ1-1): KAGVTQTPRYLIKTRGQQVTLSCSPISGHRSVSWYQQTPGQGLQFLFEYFSETQRNKGNFPGRFSGRQFSNSRSEMNVSTLELGDSALYLCASSSVLDYSEAFFGQGTRLTVV.